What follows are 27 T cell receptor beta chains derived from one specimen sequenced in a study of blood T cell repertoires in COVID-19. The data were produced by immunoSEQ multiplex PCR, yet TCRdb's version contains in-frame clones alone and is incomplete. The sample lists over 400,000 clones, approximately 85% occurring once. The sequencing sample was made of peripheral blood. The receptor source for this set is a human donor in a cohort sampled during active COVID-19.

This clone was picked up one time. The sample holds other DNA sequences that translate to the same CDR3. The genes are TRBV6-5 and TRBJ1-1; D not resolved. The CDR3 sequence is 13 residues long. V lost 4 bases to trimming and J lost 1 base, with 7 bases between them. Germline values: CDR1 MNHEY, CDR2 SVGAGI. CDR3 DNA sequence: TGTGCCAGCAGTTCCCAGGAGAACACTGAAGCTTTCTTT. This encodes CASSSQENTEAFF.

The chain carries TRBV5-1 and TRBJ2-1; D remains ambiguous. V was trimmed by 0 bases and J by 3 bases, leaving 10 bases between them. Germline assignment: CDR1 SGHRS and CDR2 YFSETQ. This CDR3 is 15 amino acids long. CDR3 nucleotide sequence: TGCGCCAGCAGCTTGGATCCCACTGGCTACAATGAGCAGTTCTTC. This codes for CASSLDPTGYNEQFF.

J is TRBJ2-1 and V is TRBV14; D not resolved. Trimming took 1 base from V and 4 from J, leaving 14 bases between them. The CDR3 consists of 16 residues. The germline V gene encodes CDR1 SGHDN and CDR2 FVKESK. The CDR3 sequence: CASSQAPSLTYNEQFF. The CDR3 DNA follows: TGTGCCAGCAGCCAAGCCCCCAGTCTTACGTACAATGAGCAGTTCTTC.

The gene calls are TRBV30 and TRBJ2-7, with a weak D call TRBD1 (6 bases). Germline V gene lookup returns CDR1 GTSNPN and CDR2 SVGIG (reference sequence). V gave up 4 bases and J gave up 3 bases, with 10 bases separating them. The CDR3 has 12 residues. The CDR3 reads CAWTRDIYEQYF. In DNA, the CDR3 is TGTGCCTGGACCCGGGACATCTACGAGCAGTACTTC. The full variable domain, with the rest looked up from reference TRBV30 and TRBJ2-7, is SQTIHQWPATLVQPVGSPLSLECTVEGTSNPNLYWYRQAAGRGLQLLFYSVGIGQISSEVPQNLSASRPQDRQFILSSKKLLLSDSGFYLCAWTRDIYEQYFGPGTRLTVT.

The CDR3 DNA is TGTGCCAGTCGACAGTCTAGCACAGATACGCAGTATTTT. Its translation is CASRQSSTDTQYF. V is TRBV28 and J is TRBJ2-3, with D perhaps matching TRBD1 (5 bases). The CDR3 extends over 13 amino acids. V gave up 9 bases and J gave up 0 bases, with 10 bases separating them. From germline, CDR1 is MDHEN and CDR2 SYDVKM.

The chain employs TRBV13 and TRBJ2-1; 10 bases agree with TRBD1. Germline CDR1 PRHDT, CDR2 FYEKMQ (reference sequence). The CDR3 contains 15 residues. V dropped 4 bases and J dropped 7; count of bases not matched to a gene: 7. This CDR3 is CASSWRDRGLNEQFF. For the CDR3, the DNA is TGTGCCAGCAGCTGGCGGGACAGGGGTTTAAATGAGCAGTTCTTC.

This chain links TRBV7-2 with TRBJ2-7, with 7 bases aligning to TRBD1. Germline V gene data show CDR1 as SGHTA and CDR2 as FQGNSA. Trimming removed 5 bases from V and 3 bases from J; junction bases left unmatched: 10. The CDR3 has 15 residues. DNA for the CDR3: TGTGCCAGCAGCCTCTCGGGACAGTTACACTACGAGCAGTACTTC. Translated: CASSLSGQLHYEQYF.

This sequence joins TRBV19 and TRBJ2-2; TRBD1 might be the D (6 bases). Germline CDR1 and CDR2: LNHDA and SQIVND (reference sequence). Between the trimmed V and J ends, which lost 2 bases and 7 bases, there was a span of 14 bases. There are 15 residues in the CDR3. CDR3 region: CASSIWQGMDGELFF. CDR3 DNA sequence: TGTGCCAGTAGTATATGGCAGGGGATGGACGGGGAGCTGTTTTTT.

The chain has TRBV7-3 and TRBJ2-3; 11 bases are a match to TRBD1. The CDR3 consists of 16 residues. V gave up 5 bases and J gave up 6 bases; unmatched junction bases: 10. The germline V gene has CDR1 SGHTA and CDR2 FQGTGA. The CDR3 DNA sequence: TGTGCCAGCAGCACCCTCGGACAGGGGGCAACTGATACGCAGTATTTT. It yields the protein CASSTLGQGATDTQYF.

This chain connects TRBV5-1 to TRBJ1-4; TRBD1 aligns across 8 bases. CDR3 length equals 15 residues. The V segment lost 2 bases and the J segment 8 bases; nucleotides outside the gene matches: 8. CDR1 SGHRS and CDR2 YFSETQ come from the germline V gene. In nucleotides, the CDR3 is TGCGCCAGCAGCTTCGGAGACAGGGGTGAGGAAAAACTGTTTTTT. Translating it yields CASSFGDRGEEKLFF.

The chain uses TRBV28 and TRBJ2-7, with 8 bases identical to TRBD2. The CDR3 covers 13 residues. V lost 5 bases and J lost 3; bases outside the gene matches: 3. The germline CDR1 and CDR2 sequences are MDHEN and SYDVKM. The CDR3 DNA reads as TGTGCCAGCAGTACCCTAGCGGGCTACGAGCAGTACTTC. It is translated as CASSTLAGYEQYF.

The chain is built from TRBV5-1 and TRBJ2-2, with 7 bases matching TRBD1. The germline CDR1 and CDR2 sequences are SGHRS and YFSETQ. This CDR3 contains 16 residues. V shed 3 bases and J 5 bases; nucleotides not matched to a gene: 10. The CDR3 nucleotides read TGCGCCAGCAGCTATGGAGCAGGGGGACAGACCGGGGAGCTGTTTTTT. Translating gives CASSYGAGGQTGELFF.

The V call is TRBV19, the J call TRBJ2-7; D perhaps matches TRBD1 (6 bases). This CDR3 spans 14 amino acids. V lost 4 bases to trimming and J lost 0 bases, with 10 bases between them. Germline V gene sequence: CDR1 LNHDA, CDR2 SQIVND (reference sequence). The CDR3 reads CASSTGTNSYEQYF. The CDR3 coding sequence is TGTGCCAGTAGTACCGGGACAAACTCCTACGAGCAGTACTTC. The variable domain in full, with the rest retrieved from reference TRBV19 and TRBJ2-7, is DGGITQSPKYLFRKEGQNVTLSCEQNLNHDAMYWYRQDPGQGLRLIYYSQIVNDFQKGDIAEGYSVSREKKESFPLTVTSAQKNPTAFYLCASSTGTNSYEQYFGPGTRLTVT.

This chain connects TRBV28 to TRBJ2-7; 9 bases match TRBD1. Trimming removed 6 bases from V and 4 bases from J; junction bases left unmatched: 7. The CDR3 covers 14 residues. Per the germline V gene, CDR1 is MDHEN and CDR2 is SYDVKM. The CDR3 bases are TGTGCCAGCAGCAAGGACAGGGGCCTTTACGAGCAGTACTTC. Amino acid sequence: CASSKDRGLYEQYF.

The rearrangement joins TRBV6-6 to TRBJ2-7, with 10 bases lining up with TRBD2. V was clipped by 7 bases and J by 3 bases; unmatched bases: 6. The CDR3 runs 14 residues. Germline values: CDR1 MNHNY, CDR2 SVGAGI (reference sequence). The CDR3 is CASTPTSGNYEQYF. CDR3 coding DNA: TGTGCCAGCACCCCAACTAGCGGGAACTACGAGCAGTACTTC.

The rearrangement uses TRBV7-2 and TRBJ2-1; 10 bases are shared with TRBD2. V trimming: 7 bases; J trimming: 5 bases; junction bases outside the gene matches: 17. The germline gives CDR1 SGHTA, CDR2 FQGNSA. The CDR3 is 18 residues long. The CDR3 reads CASTLRYLAGVQNNEQFF. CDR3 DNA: TGTGCCAGCACTCTAAGATACCTAGCGGGAGTTCAGAACAATGAGCAGTTCTTC.

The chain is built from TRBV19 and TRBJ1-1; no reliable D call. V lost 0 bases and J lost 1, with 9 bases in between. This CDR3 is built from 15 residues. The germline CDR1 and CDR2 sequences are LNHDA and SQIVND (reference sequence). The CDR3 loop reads CASSIEEQSNTEAFF. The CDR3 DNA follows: TGTGCCAGTAGTATAGAGGAACAGTCGAACACTGAAGCTTTCTTT.

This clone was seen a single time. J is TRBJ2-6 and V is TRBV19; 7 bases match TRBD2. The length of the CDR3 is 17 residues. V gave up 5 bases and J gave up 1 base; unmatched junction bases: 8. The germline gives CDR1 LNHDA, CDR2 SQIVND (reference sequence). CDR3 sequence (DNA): TGTGCCAGTAGTCGCGGGAGTAAGAAATCTGGGGCCAACGTCCTGACTTTC. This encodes CASSRGSKKSGANVLTF.

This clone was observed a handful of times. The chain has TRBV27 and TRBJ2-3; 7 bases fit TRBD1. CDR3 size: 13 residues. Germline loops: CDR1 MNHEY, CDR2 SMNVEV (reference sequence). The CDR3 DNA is TGTTCGTCCCGGCAGGGGGGCACAGATACGCAGTATTTT. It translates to CSSRQGGTDTQYF.

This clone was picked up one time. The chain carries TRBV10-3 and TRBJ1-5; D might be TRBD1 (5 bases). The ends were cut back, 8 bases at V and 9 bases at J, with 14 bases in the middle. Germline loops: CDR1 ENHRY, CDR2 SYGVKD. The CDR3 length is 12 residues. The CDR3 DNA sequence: TGTGCCATCGCCAGGGAAAAGGGGCCCCAGCATTTT. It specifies CAIAREKGPQHF.

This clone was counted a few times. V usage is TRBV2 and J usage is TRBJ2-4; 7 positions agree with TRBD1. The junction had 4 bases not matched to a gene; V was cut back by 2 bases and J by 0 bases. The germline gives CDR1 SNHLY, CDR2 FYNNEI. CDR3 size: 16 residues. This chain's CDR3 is CASSEWDSLAKNIQYF. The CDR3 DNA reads TGTGCCAGCAGTGAATGGGACAGCCTAGCCAAAAACATTCAGTACTTC.

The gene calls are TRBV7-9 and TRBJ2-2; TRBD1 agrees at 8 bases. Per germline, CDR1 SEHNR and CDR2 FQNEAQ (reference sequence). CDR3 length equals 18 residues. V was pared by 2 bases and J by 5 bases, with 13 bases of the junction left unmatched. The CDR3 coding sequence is TGTGCCAGCAGCTTATCCTGGACAGGGAAGGGTTTAACCGGGGAGCTGTTTTTT. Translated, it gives CASSLSWTGKGLTGELFF.

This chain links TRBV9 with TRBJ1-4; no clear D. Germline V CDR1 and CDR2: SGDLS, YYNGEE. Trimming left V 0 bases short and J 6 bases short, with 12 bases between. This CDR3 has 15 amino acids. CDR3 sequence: CASSVGPGPDEKLFF. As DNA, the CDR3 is TGTGCCAGCAGCGTAGGGCCAGGCCCAGATGAAAAACTGTTTTTT. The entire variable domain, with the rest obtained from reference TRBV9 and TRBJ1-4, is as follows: DSGVTQTPKHLITATGQRVTLRCSPRSGDLSVYWYQQSLDQGLQFLIQYYNGEERAKGNILERFSAQQFPDLHSELNLSSLELGDSALYFCASSVGPGPDEKLFFGSGTQLSVL.

The CDR3: CASRRTGTNTEAFF. The DNA for the CDR3 is TGTGCCAGCAGAAGGACAGGGACGAACACTGAAGCTTTCTTT. The V gene is TRBV6-5, the J gene TRBJ1-1, with 8 bases aligning to TRBD1. V was pared by 6 bases and J by 1 base, with 4 bases of the junction left unmatched. This CDR3 is 14 amino acids long. Looked up from germline, CDR1 is MNHEY and CDR2 is SVGAGI.

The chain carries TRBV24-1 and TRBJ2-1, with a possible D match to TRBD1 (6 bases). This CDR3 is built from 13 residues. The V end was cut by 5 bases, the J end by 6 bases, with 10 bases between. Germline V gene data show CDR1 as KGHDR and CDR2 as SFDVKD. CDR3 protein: CATSASTGNEQFF. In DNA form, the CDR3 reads TGTGCCACCAGTGCCTCGACAGGCAATGAGCAGTTCTTC.

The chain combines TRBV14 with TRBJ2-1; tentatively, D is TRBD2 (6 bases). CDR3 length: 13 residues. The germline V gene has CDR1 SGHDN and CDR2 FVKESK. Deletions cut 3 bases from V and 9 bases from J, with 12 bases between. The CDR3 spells CASSHSTSPEQFF. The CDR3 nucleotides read TGTGCCAGCAGCCACTCAACTAGCCCTGAGCAGTTCTTC.

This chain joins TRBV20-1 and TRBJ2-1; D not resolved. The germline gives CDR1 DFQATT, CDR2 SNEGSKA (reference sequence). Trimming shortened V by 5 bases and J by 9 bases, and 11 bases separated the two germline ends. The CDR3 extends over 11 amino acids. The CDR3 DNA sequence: TGCAGTGCTGCCGCATCGGGTGAGCAGTTCTTC. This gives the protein CSAAASGEQFF.